This passage covers 19 T cell receptor beta chains from one sample sequenced in a study of blood T cell repertoires in COVID-19. Here immunoSEQ multiplex PCR was the method, and the copy in TCRdb shows in-frame clones only, minus some. The data hold roughly 130,000 clones, with around three quarters observed a single time. The sample taken for sequencing was peripheral blood. These receptors all stem from an elderly man with acute or convalescent COVID-19.

This chain joins TRBV7-8 and TRBJ1-1; D uncertain. Germline V gives CDR1 SGHVS, CDR2 FQNEAQ. Trimming shortened V by 3 bases and J by 10 bases, and 12 bases separated the two germline ends. CDR3 size: 12 residues. Here the CDR3 reads CASSLFGDGAFF. The DNA of the CDR3 is TGTGCCAGCAGCTTGTTCGGGGATGGAGCTTTCTTT.

The table lists this clone with a few counts. The chain joins TRBV6-5 to TRBJ2-7; TRBD1 agrees at 7 bases. The trim removed 6 bases at V and 5 bases at J, leaving 13 bases unmatched. The CDR3 extends over 15 amino acids. Germline assignment: CDR1 MNHEY and CDR2 SVGAGI. For the CDR3, the DNA is TGTGCCAGCAGAATTTACGACAGGGTGAGCGACGAGCAGTACTTC. This encodes CASRIYDRVSDEQYF.

The chain recombines TRBV10-3 with TRBJ2-5; 10 bases are shared with TRBD1. V was clipped by 3 bases and J by 5 bases; unmatched bases: 6. Germline CDR1 ENHRY, CDR2 SYGVKD. This CDR3 spans 15 amino acids. CDR3 residues: CAISDSTGGGETQYF. The CDR3 coding sequence is TGTGCCATCAGTGACTCGACAGGGGGCGGTGAGACCCAGTACTTC.

The chain carries TRBV7-2 and TRBJ2-7, with 7 bases aligning to TRBD1. The CDR3 has 15 amino acids. V shed 4 bases, J shed 3 bases, and the junction held 9 bases outside the gene matches. The germline CDR1 and CDR2 sequences are SGHTA and FQGNSA. CDR3 in DNA: TGTGCCAGCAGCTCTCGACAGGGTAGAGGCTACGAGCAGTACTTC. Protein: CASSSRQGRGYEQYF.

This chain joins TRBV7-2 and TRBJ2-3, with no clear D. This CDR3 has 12 amino acids. Germline loops: CDR1 SGHTA, CDR2 FQGNSA. V shed 4 bases and J shed 2 bases, with 4 bases lying between them. CDR3 nucleotide sequence: TGTGCCAGCAGCTCCAACACAGATACGCAGTATTTT. Amino acids: CASSSNTDTQYF.

The chain combines TRBV14 with TRBJ2-2; 7 bases agree with TRBD1. Germline CDR1 is SGHDN and CDR2 is FVKESK. V lost 4 bases and J lost 0; bases outside the gene matches: 2. This CDR3 is 15 amino acids long. Here the CDR3 DNA reads TGTGCCAGCAGCCCAACAGGGGCGAACACCGGGGAGCTGTTTTTT. Translating gives CASSPTGANTGELFF.

The chain has TRBV28 and TRBJ1-6; no firm D call. V lost 9 bases and J lost 11, with 26 bases in between. There are 16 residues in the CDR3. Germline loops: CDR1 MDHEN, CDR2 SYDVKM. The CDR3 sequence: CASSVGKRVAKPPLHF. Written as DNA, the CDR3 is TGTGCCAGTTCTGTGGGGAAGCGGGTAGCGAAGCCACCCCTCCACTTT. The complete variable domain, with remaining parts taken from reference TRBV28 and TRBJ1-6, reads DVKVTQSSRYLVKRTGEKVFLECVQDMDHENMFWYRQDPGLGLRLIYFSYDVKMKEKGDIPEGYSVSREKKERFSLILESASTNQTSMYLCASSVGKRVAKPPLHFGNGTRLTVT.

This clone was counted at least ten times. The chain recombines TRBV4-2 with TRBJ1-1, with D possibly being TRBD1 (5 bases). V was clipped by 0 bases and J by 8 bases, with 22 bases between them. The CDR3 loop spans 17 amino acids. The germline V gene has CDR1 LGHNA and CDR2 YNFKEQ. The CDR3 DNA reads as TGTGCCAGCAGCCAAGATCTCAGGGTCGACCCAAACCCAGAAGCTTTCTTT. It is translated as CASSQDLRVDPNPEAFF.

The chain couples TRBV5-5 to TRBJ2-7; D is unclear. Germline V gives CDR1 SGHKS, CDR2 YYEKEE (reference sequence). V lost 1 base, J lost 1 base, and 9 bases lay in between. The CDR3 has 14 amino acids. The DNA for the CDR3 is TGTGCCAGCAGCTTGTATTACATTTCCTACGAGCAGTACTTC. Translation gives CASSLYYISYEQYF.

The J gene is TRBJ2-1, the V gene TRBV4-1; TRBD1 aligns across 7 bases. The CDR3 is 17 amino acids. Germline assignment: CDR1 MGHRA and CDR2 YSYEKL. J lost 0 bases, V lost 2 bases, and 7 bases had no gene match. The CDR3 is CASSQNRGHYSYNEQFF. DNA for the CDR3: TGCGCCAGCAGCCAAAACAGGGGACATTACTCCTACAATGAGCAGTTCTTC.

The V call is TRBV10-1, the J call TRBJ1-1; D remains ambiguous. Looked up from germline, CDR1 is WNHNN and CDR2 is SYGVQD (reference sequence). This CDR3 has 15 amino acids. Trimming stripped 8 bases from V and 2 bases from J, with 18 bases between. In DNA form, the CDR3 reads TGCGCCAGCGTCGGGATTCCTTCCTCCAACACTGAAGCTTTCTTT. Protein: CASVGIPSSNTEAFF.

There are a few counts of this clone. The rearrangement links TRBV19 to TRBJ1-1; 8 bases map to TRBD1. CDR1 and CDR2 (germline): LNHDA, SQIVND (reference sequence). J lost 3 bases, V lost 8 bases, and 8 bases had no gene match. The CDR3 contains 14 residues. For the CDR3, the DNA is TGTGCCAGTTCGCAAGACAGGGGTTACACTGAAGCTTTCTTT. Encoded protein: CASSQDRGYTEAFF.

The rearrangement joins TRBV4-3 to TRBJ1-2; D is uncertain. Germline V gene sequence: CDR1 LGHNA, CDR2 YSLEER. Trimming took off 4 bases at V and 4 bases at J, with 13 bases between the two ends. This CDR3 is 14 amino acids long. The CDR3 is CASSRRGSPYGYTF. In DNA form, the CDR3 reads TGCGCCAGCAGCCGGCGGGGATCCCCCTATGGCTACACCTTC.

The chain carries TRBV19 and TRBJ2-3; possible D gene TRBD1, 5 bases. Per the germline V gene, CDR1 is LNHDA and CDR2 is SQIVND (reference sequence). V was pared by 6 bases and J by 2 bases, with 15 bases between. The CDR3 runs to 15 residues. The CDR3, as DNA: TGTGCCAGTAGCCGGACACCCTACGACACAGATACGCAGTATTTT. It translates to CASSRTPYDTDTQYF.

The genes are TRBV2 and TRBJ2-3; unclear D gene. Between the trimmed V and J ends, which lost 2 bases and 0 bases, there was a span of 15 bases. The CDR3 extends over 17 amino acids. Germline loops: CDR1 SNHLY, CDR2 FYNNEI. The CDR3 sequence: CASSESPRRSSTDTQYF. The CDR3, as DNA: TGTGCCAGCAGTGAATCCCCCCGGAGATCTAGCACAGATACGCAGTATTTT.

The sample holds one count of this clone. The rearrangement links TRBV5-4 to TRBJ2-3; no clear D. The V and J ends lost 2 bases and 2 bases respectively, with 9 bases between them. This CDR3 comprises 14 residues. Germline values: CDR1 SGHNT, CDR2 YYREEE (reference sequence). The CDR3 sequence is CASSFPLYTDTQYF. CDR3 nucleotide sequence: TGTGCCAGCAGCTTTCCACTTTACACAGATACGCAGTATTTT.

The chain joins TRBV7-8 to TRBJ1-6, with no clear D. The CDR3 loop spans 15 amino acids. V gave up 2 bases and J gave up 10 bases, with 15 bases separating them. The germline CDR1 and CDR2 sequences are SGHVS and FQNEAQ. The CDR3 spells CASSLYLAERSPLHF. The CDR3 region has the DNA TGTGCCAGCAGCTTATATTTGGCAGAGAGGTCACCCCTCCACTTT.

V is TRBV10-3 and J is TRBJ2-7; 13 positions match TRBD2. V shed 8 bases and J 0 bases; nucleotides not matched to a gene: 1. The CDR3 is made up of 14 amino acids. From germline, CDR1 is ENHRY and CDR2 SYGVKD. The DNA for the CDR3 is TGTGCCATCGGGACTAGCGGGGTCTCCTACGAGCAGTACTTC. This encodes CAIGTSGVSYEQYF.

V and J are TRBV15 and TRBJ2-5, with a possible D match to TRBD1 (5 bases). CDR1 LNHNV and CDR2 YYDKDF come from the germline V gene (reference sequence). V gave up 0 bases and J gave up 1 base, with 18 bases separating them. The CDR3 loop spans 18 amino acids. The CDR3 protein is CATSRDLGHLARQETQYF. CDR3 in DNA: TGTGCCACCAGCAGAGACCTGGGGCACCTCGCGCGCCAAGAGACCCAGTACTTC.